This T cell receptor beta chain was sequenced during a study of blood T cell repertoires in COVID-19. Authors' processing steps: For nucleated cells, counts were estimated from reference gene primer amplification. Sequenced by immunoSEQ multiplex PCR; TCRdb stores in-frame clones only, minus some. V and J calls and clone size are those listed in that table; D and trimming were worked out from the DNA. The profile covers approximately 150,000 clones, with about 87% appearing a single time and 2.5% taken by the ten largest. CDR3 length: 16 amino acids. J was trimmed by 6 bases and V by 1 base; bases with no gene match: 2. CDR1 is SGHAT, CDR2 FQNNGV, per germline.

Sequences were obtained from peripheral blood. The source is a human donor with COVID-19, enrolled during active disease. The donor label of this sample is uncertain. The genes are TRBV11-2 and TRBJ2-1, with 14 bases lining up with TRBD2. CDR3 sequence: CASSLAGLAGVNEQFF. The CDR3 region has the DNA TGTGCCAGCAGCTTAGCGGGACTAGCGGGAGTCAATGAGCAGTTCTTC.